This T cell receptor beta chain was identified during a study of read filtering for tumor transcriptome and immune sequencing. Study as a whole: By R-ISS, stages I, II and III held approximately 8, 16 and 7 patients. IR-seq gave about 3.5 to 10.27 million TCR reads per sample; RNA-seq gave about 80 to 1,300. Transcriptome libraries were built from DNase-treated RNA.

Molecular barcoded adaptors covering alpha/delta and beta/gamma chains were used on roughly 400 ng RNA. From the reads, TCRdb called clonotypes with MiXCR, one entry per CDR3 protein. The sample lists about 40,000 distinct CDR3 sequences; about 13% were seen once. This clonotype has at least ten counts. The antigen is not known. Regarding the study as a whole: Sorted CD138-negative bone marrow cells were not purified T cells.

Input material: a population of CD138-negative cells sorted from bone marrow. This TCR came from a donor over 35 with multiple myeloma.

The CDR3 DNA follows: TGTGCCAGCTCACCAGTTGGTACGCCCAACCCTTCCTACAATGAGCAGTTCTTC. This gives the protein CASSPVGTPNPSYNEQFF. V usage is TRBV18 and J usage is TRBJ2-1; D remains unclear. Germline CDR1 is KGHSH and CDR2 is LQKENI. This CDR3 is built from 18 residues. V was cut by 2 bases and J by 1 base, with 18 bases left in between.